This T cell receptor beta chain was found in a study of shared clonotypes between healthy human individuals. Original methodology: ImmunoSEQ output held junction-only sequences without quality scores, so filtering differed. Method: immunoSEQ multiplex PCR; TCRdb's copy keeps in-frame clones and lacks some. The DNA was the basis for D and trimming; V, J and clone size are from that table. This table has some 500,000 clones, 95% to 97% appearing once. The CDR3 extends over 12 amino acids. CDR1 is MDHEN and CDR2 is SYDVKM in the germline V gene. V dropped 3 bases and J dropped 6 bases, with 5 bases sitting between them.

This rearrangement joins TRBV28 to TRBJ1-4; D uncertain. Sequencing used naive CD4+ T cells sorted from blood. Described subset: CD45RA+ positively selected. This receptor was taken from a woman in her 30s in good health. The CDR3, as DNA: TGTGCCAGCAGTTTTTCTTATGAAAAACTGTTTTTT. Protein product: CASSFSYEKLFF. The full variable domain, with the rest looked up from reference TRBV28 and TRBJ1-4, is DVKVTQSSRYLVKRTGEKVFLECVQDMDHENMFWYRQDPGLGLRLIYFSYDVKMKEKGDIPEGYSVSREKKERFSLILESASTNQTSMYLCASSFSYEKLFFGSGTQLSVL.